This T cell receptor beta chain was sequenced during a study of T cells after posttransplantation cyclophosphamide (TCRdb year 2016). Regarding the study in general: The study tracked T cell repertoire reconstitution by TRB sequencing after myeloablative bone marrow transplantation using posttransplantation cyclophosphamide as GVHD prophylaxis. Antigen receptor sequencing was done on samples from some 34 PTCy-treated patients and from approximately 16 related bone marrow donors of those patients. Blood from all 35 or so PTCy patients who had 1-year posttransplant specimens underwent TRB sequencing. In 3 patients, TRB sequencing was also performed on up to 3 more blood samples taken 2 to 5.2 years after transplant, and in several patients, pretransplant blood was also TRB-sequenced. Because TRA and TRB clonality correlated tightly in 8 to 10 samples, the subsequent TCR analyses were limited to TRB only. Public TRB sequences were compared against a database of over 3,600 sequences linked to responses to pathogens, tumor antigens, self-antigens and alloantigens. Paper-wide results and their limitations: Donor-recipient similarity was low at 1-2 months but rose over the first year, and later blood repertoires were often dominated by donor CD8+ memory clones. Across roughly 40 patients, recipient CMV seropositivity and CMV reactivation were highly associated with TRB clonality; PTCy diversity was similar to CNI/methotrexate controls. The TRB repertoires of T cells infiltrating skin or GI tract showed only limited overlap with the TRB repertoires of T cells in blood.

TRB sequencing used genomic DNA with the immunoSEQ assay at survey resolution or the hsTCRB kit. The paper's processing steps were these. The immunoSEQ software handled initial read processing, and the LymphoSeq R package was used for repertoire analyses. Clonality was computed as 1 minus normalized Shannon entropy, and a Gini coefficient was also calculated for each TRB dataset. Phenotypes of unsorted samples were inferred by mapping TRB sequences from sorted subsets of the recipient or donor onto the same recipient's unsorted samples. As stored in TCRdb, this immuneACCESS dataset retains in-frame rearrangements with V and J assigned. A fraction of the clones does not appear; measured against another copy, unresolved V genes explain less than half of the discrepancy, and the remainder lacks a known reason. D and trimming come from the DNA, and the V and J calls and clone size come from that table. Present in this sample are around 20,000 clones, 97% of which were seen just once. About 0.13% of the sample lies in the top ten.

The germline V gene (reference sequence) specifies MNHEY as CDR1 and SMNVEV as CDR2. Its CDR3 holds 13 amino acids, cysteine through phenylalanine. Of all the DNA, just the CDR3 is kept, 39 bases in frame from base 1. The junction shows trimming of 7 bases on V and 7 bases on J, plus 13 bases between the germline ends. To count as naive, T cells had to be viable CD3+CD4+ or CD3+CD8+ cells with a CCR7+CD45RA+CD45RO-CD95-CD27+CD28+ profile. Peripheral blood samples were provided by related bone marrow donors on the day of marrow donation. Peripheral blood and bone marrow mononuclear cells were isolated by Ficoll-Hypaque density centrifugation and were cryopreserved. FACS on a FACSAria II was used to sort CD4+ and CD8+ T cells, including the naive and memory subsets. Regarding this clone: Its antigen remains undetermined. No much larger clone exists at a distance of one base, and base qualities are not known.

The rearranged chain carries TRBV27 and TRBJ1-4, with the D gene not clear enough to name. This clonotype was sampled from a man aged 50-60 years in good health, CMV-negative, and a related stem cell transplant donor. Sequences were obtained from naive CD4+ T cells sorted from PBMCs. Read as DNA, the sequence is TGTGCCAGCACCAAGGCAGCGGGTGAAAAACTGTTTTTT. Its amino acids are CASTKAAGEKLFF.